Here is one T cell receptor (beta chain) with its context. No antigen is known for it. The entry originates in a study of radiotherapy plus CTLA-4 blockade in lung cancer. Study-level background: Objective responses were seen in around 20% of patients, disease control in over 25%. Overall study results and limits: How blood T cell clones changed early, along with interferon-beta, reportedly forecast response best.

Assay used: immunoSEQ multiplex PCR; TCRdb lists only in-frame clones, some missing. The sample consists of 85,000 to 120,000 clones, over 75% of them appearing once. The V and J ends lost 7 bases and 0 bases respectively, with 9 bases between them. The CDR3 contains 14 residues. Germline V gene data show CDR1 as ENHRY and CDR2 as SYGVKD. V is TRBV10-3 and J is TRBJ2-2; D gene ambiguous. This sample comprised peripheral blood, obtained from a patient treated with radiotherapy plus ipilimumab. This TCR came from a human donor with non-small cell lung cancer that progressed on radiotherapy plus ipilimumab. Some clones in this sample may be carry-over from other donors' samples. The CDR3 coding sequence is TGTGCCATCACCGGTATACCGAACACCGGGGAGCTGTTTTTT. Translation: CAITGIPNTGELFF.